The entry that follows covers one T cell receptor beta chain sequence. The data were taken from a study of T cell changes during pregnancy in multiple sclerosis. Germline V lookup: CDR1 KGHSH, CDR2 LQKENI. V lost 0 bases, J lost 7 bases, and 7 bases lay in between. The CDR3 is 12 residues long. The data were produced by immunoSEQ multiplex PCR, yet TCRdb's version contains in-frame clones alone and is incomplete. The table lists around 110,000 clones, roughly 92% of them singletons. The receptor comes from a female donor with multiple sclerosis, enrolled in a pregnancy study. Sequenced here: peripheral blood, sampled in the third trimester of pregnancy. V usage is TRBV18 and J usage is TRBJ2-7; tentatively, D is TRBD2 (5 bases). CDR3 DNA: TGTGCCAGCTCACCACCGTCGGGGGAGCAGTACTTC. Translation: CASSPPSGEQYF.